These 17 T cell receptor beta chains originate from one sample sequenced in a study of Tregs in tolerant kidney transplant recipients. Method: immunoSEQ multiplex PCR; TCRdb's copy keeps in-frame clones and lacks some. This repertoire includes 50,000 or so clones. This specimen consisted of CD4+ T cells from blood, obtained before the transplant. The receptor source for this set is a human donor who received a combined kidney and bone marrow transplant.

Comment on this clone: The read falls 3 residues short of the CDR3 end, and the missing part is taken from the germline J gene. The J gene is TRBJ2-4, the V gene TRBV5-4, with D maybe TRBD2 (6 bases). Germline CDR1 is SGHNT and CDR2 is YYREEE (reference sequence). V gave up 4 bases and J gave up 0 bases, with 14 bases separating them. There are 16 residues in the CDR3. The CDR3 bases that were read are TGTGCCAGCAGCGGGACTCCTCAGGCAGCCAAAAACATT. Its translation: CASSGTPQAAKNI. The whole CDR3 reads CASSGTPQAAKNIQYF.

As to this clone: The DNA ends 3 residues before the CDR3 does, and the rest of the CDR3 is filled in from the germline J gene. The rearrangement links TRBV18 to TRBJ1-1, with D possibly TRBD1 on 6 matching bases. V was trimmed by 6 bases and J by 1 base, leaving 24 bases between them. CDR3 length equals 18 residues. Germline CDR1 KGHSH, CDR2 LQKENI. The CDR3 reads CASSPRPGQKKGNTEAFF. Incomplete CDR3 DNA: TGTGCCAGCTCGCCCCGACCGGGACAAAAAAAGGGGAACACTGAA.

The part of the CDR3 DNA that was read is TGCAGCGTTGAGGTTTTACAGGGTGGTGGC. Encoded protein: CSVEVLQGGG. The whole CDR3 is CSVEVLQGGGYTF. V usage is TRBV29-1 and J usage is TRBJ1-2; a possible D gene is TRBD1 (6 bases). Coverage ceases 3 residues before the CDR3 finishes, and the germline J gene fills in the end. Germline V CDR1 and CDR2: SQVTM, ANQGSEA. The V end was cut by 3 bases, the J end by 7 bases, with 15 bases between. The CDR3 contains 13 residues.

Regarding this clone: With the read ending 3 residues before the CDR3 end, the germline J gene is used to fill in that end. The chain is built from TRBV20-1 and TRBJ2-5; D remains ambiguous. The V and J ends lost 0 bases and 5 bases respectively, with 4 bases between them. The length of the CDR3 is 11 residues. Germline V CDR1 and CDR2: DFQATT, SNEGSKA (reference sequence). The CDR3: CSARDRETQYF. The part of the CDR3 DNA that was read is TGCAGTGCTAGAGATCGGGAGACC.

Concerning this clone itself: The read ends 3 residues before the CDR3 terminus; that terminus is restored from the germline J gene. The V gene is TRBV7-9, the J gene TRBJ1-1, with 7 positions matching TRBD1. The germline CDR1 and CDR2 sequences are SEHNR and FQNEAQ (reference sequence). CDR3 size: 14 residues. Losses at the gene ends were 2 bases for V and 7 bases for J; bases not matched to a gene: 7. The CDR3 here is CASSLLGQSDEAFF. Partial CDR3 DNA: TGTGCCAGCAGCTTATTGGGACAGTCCGATGAA.

The CDR3 loop reads CASSEVLNYGYTF. CDR3 DNA, as far as it was read: TGTGCCAGCAGTGAAGTCCTAAACTATGGC. The chain has TRBV6-1 and TRBJ1-2; D is uncertain. The read halts 3 residues ahead of the CDR3 end, with the missing end drawn from the germline J gene. With 1 base removed from V and 2 bases from J, the gap between germline ends came to 5 bases. Germline CDR1 MNHNS, CDR2 SASEGT. This CDR3 spans 13 amino acids.

In the case of this clone: Sequencing ends 3 residues short of the CDR3 end; the germline J gene provides the rest. This chain uses TRBV18 with TRBJ1-1, with D possibly TRBD1 on 5 matching bases. Germline-derived CDR1 and CDR2 are KGHSH and LQKENI. CDR3 length: 14 amino acids. The V end was cut by 3 bases, the J end by 6 bases, with 14 bases between. The CDR3 loop reads CASSPQTGGPEAFF. The CDR3 bases that were read are TGTGCCAGCTCACCGCAGACGGGGGGACCTGAA.

As concerns this clone: The read terminates 3 residues ahead of where the CDR3 ends, so the germline J gene completes it. The chain recombines TRBV19 with TRBJ1-1, with D possibly matching TRBD1 (5 bases). V was cut by 0 bases and J by 6 bases, with 11 bases left in between. This CDR3 comprises 14 residues. Per germline, CDR1 LNHDA and CDR2 SQIVND (reference sequence). CDR3 DNA (partial): TGTGCCAGTAGTATAGATCGGGGGGGGGCTGAA. It translates to CASSIDRGGAE. The whole CDR3 protein reads CASSIDRGGAEAFF.

Points on this clone: The read ends 3 residues early relative to the CDR3; the germline J gene fills the gap. The chain links TRBV19 to TRBJ2-3, with 7 bases identical to TRBD2. V lost 6 bases and J lost 3; bases outside the gene matches: 3. Germline V gene sequence: CDR1 LNHDA, CDR2 SQIVND (reference sequence). The CDR3 covers 13 residues. Incomplete CDR3 DNA: TGTGCCAGTAGACTAGCGAGTACAGATACG. Protein: CASRLASTDT. The whole CDR3 sequence reads CASRLASTDTQYF.

Notes on this clone: The read ends 3 residues early relative to the CDR3; the germline J gene fills the gap. The chain carries TRBV19 and TRBJ2-5, with 7 positions matching TRBD1. The V gene end was trimmed by 6 bases and the J gene end by 1 base; junction bases not matched to a gene: 2. This CDR3 is 13 amino acids long. Germline V gene lookup returns CDR1 LNHDA and CDR2 SQIVND (reference sequence). The DNA read from the CDR3 is TGTGCCAGTAGCCAGGGGGTCCAAGAGACC. Protein product: CASSQGVQET. The entire CDR3 sequence reads CASSQGVQETQYF.

In the case of this clone: The sequenced fragment ends 3 residues before the CDR3 boundary, so the rest is inferred from the germline J gene. The chain joins TRBV5-1 to TRBJ2-3; tentative D call: TRBD1 (5 bases). Trimming removed 0 bases at V and 7 bases at J, with 12 bases between. CDR1 and CDR2 from the germline V gene are SGHRS and YFSETQ. This CDR3 has 14 amino acids. CDR3 sequence: CASSLVAGSNTQYF. The sequenced CDR3 bases are TGCGCCAGCAGCTTGGTGGCAGGGTCCAATACG.

Worth noting for this clone: The read ends 3 residues shy of where the CDR3 ends; the end is completed using the germline J gene. The genes are TRBV7-6 and TRBJ2-3; TRBD1 aligns across 7 bases. CDR1 SGHVS and CDR2 FNYEAQ come from the germline V gene. This CDR3 contains 15 residues. V trimming: 5 bases; J trimming: 1 base; junction bases outside the gene matches: 6. CDR3 bases read: TGTGCCAGCAGCAAAAGACAGGGCGGCACAGATACG. The encoded protein is CASSKRQGGTDT. The complete CDR3 protein is CASSKRQGGTDTQYF. Combining the CDR3 with reference TRBV7-6 and TRBJ2-3 gives the whole variable domain GAGVSQSPRYKVTKRGQDVALRCDPISGHVSLYWYRQALGQGPEFLTYFNYEAQQDKSGLPNDRFSAERPEGSISTLTIQRTEQRDSAMYRCASSKRQGGTDTQYFGPGTRLTVL.

About this clone: The sequenced fragment ends 3 residues before the CDR3 boundary, so the rest is inferred from the germline J gene. The chain employs TRBV20-1 and TRBJ2-5; 8 nucleotides agree with TRBD1. After removal of 1 base from V and 2 bases from J, the junction contained 12 bases not matched to a gene. Germline V gives CDR1 DFQATT, CDR2 SNEGSKA (reference sequence). This CDR3 has 17 residues. This CDR3 reads CSARANQGARLQETQYF. The part of the CDR3 DNA that was read is TGCAGTGCTAGAGCGAATCAGGGGGCTAGGCTTCAAGAGACC.

As concerns this clone: The observed sequence ends 3 residues before the CDR3 terminus, with the missing tail filled in from the germline J gene. V is TRBV29-1 and J is TRBJ2-5; no clear D. Looked up from germline, CDR1 is SQVTM and CDR2 is ANQGSEA. Trimming stripped 5 bases from V and 4 bases from J, with 5 bases between. This CDR3 is 10 amino acids long. Partial CDR3 DNA: TGCAGCGTTTTACTAGAGACC. Protein: CSVLLET. The CDR3 as a whole reads CSVLLETQYF.

About this clone itself: From the germline J gene comes the end of the CDR3, since the read stops 3 residues before it. The chain uses TRBV23-1 and TRBJ1-2; D gene uncertain. TRBV23-1 is known as an ORF, though its function is uncertain. The CDR3 totals 15 residues. V lost 1 base and J lost 5, with 14 bases in between. Partial CDR3 DNA: TGCGCCAGCAGTCAATGCACCCCAGAGTTTTATGGC. Its translation: CASSQCTPEFYG. Given in full, the CDR3 is CASSQCTPEFYGYTF.

With respect to this clone: The read terminates 3 residues ahead of where the CDR3 ends, so the germline J gene completes it. This chain uses TRBV30 with TRBJ2-5, with 7 bases that match TRBD2. The germline V gene has CDR1 GTSNPN and CDR2 SVGIG (reference sequence). Unmatched junction bases numbered 8, after V lost 2 bases and J lost 5 bases. There are 14 residues in the CDR3. The CDR3 loop reads CAWSTGRGWETQYF. Partial CDR3 DNA: TGTGCCTGGAGTACTGGGAGGGGTTGGGAGACC.

Points on this clone: The observed sequence ends 3 residues before the CDR3 terminus, with the missing tail filled in from the germline J gene. The chain combines TRBV4-1 with TRBJ2-3; the match to TRBD2 covers 9 bases. The CDR3 length is 18 residues. The germline V gene encodes CDR1 MGHRA and CDR2 YSYEKL. Germline trimming cut 5 bases from V and 4 bases from J; bases unmatched to any gene: 16. Incomplete CDR3 DNA: TGCGCCAGCAGCAACCCGGGACTAGCTACCAAAGAAGCAGATACG. Its protein is CASSNPGLATKEADT. The entire CDR3 sequence reads CASSNPGLATKEADTQYF.